Each of the 13 T cell receptor beta chains below was sequenced from the same sample in a study of OX40 agonist ivuxolimab in advanced cancers. Some clones are missing from TCRdb's copy, which holds only in-frame ones; the method was immunoSEQ multiplex PCR. Of about 80,000 clones in the sample, roughly 81% were seen once. Source: CD4+ or CD8+ T cells sorted from blood, taken in a trial of the OX40 agonist ivuxolimab. Receptors were obtained from an adult with an advanced solid tumor such as melanoma, head and neck, liver or kidney cancer.

A note on this clone: A read error may account for a junction end that differs from germline. The rearrangement joins TRBV7-2 to TRBJ2-5, with no clear D. Looked up from germline, CDR1 is SGHTA and CDR2 is FQGNSA. The CDR3 contains 14 residues. CDR3 in DNA: TGTGCCAGCAGCTTAGCCCGCAACCAGGAGACCCAGTACTTC. Protein product: CASSLARNQETQYF.

The chain recombines TRBV7-2 with TRBJ2-2; D uncertain. Deletions cut 0 bases from V and 3 bases from J, with 8 bases between. CDR3 length: 15 amino acids. Germline CDR1 is SGHTA and CDR2 is FQGNSA. For the CDR3, the DNA is TGTGCCAGCAGCTTAGCGGTAGGAGACACCGGGGAGCTGTTTTTT. It encodes CASSLAVGDTGELFF.

The sample holds a few counts of this clone. The gene calls are TRBV7-2 and TRBJ2-4; perhaps TRBD2 as D (5 bases). This CDR3 has 15 residues. The germline V gene has CDR1 SGHTA and CDR2 FQGNSA. The ends were cut back, 4 bases at V and 9 bases at J, with 19 bases in the middle. CDR3 region: CASSYPGLGVGIQYF. The CDR3 nucleotides are TGTGCCAGCAGCTACCCGGGCCTCGGGGTAGGCATTCAGTACTTC.

The chain carries TRBV18 and TRBJ2-5, with TRBD1 as a possible D gene (7 bases). CDR3 size: 14 residues. V lost 2 bases and J 9 bases, leaving 16 bases between the germline ends. Germline lookup yields CDR1 KGHSH and CDR2 LQKENI. The CDR3 nucleotides are TGTGCCAGCTCACCAGCACAGGGGAGGTTGTCCCAGTACTTC. Residues: CASSPAQGRLSQYF.

This clone has only a few counts. The rearrangement links TRBV5-1 to TRBJ1-3, with D unclear. V shed 4 bases and J shed 0 bases, with 5 bases lying between them. This CDR3 comprises 13 residues. Germline V lookup: CDR1 SGHRS, CDR2 YFSETQ. The CDR3 sequence: CASSPFSGNTIYF. The CDR3 region has the DNA TGCGCCAGCAGCCCCTTCTCTGGAAACACCATATATTTT.

The V call is TRBV2, the J call TRBJ2-5; D is ambiguous. Germline CDR1 is SNHLY and CDR2 is FYNNEI. The CDR3 has 12 residues. Between the trimmed V and J ends, which lost 4 bases and 7 bases, there was a span of 10 bases. The CDR3 sequence is CASSGKWRTQYF. CDR3 DNA sequence: TGTGCCAGCAGTGGAAAGTGGAGGACCCAGTACTTC.

This chain uses TRBV11-2 with TRBJ2-5; D possibly corresponds to TRBD1 (6 bases). This CDR3 spans 15 amino acids. Trimming pared 0 bases from V and 2 bases from J, leaving 10 bases between. The germline gives CDR1 SGHAT, CDR2 FQNNGV. The CDR3 protein is CASSLDPGQQETQYF. In DNA form, the CDR3 reads TGTGCCAGCAGCTTAGATCCCGGACAGCAAGAGACCCAGTACTTC.

The rearrangement uses TRBV6-6 and TRBJ1-2, with 9 bases identical to TRBD1. Germline V gives CDR1 MNHNY, CDR2 SVGAGI (reference sequence). V was clipped by 5 bases and J by 4 bases; unmatched bases: 5. The CDR3 contains 14 residues. The CDR3 is CASSTGQGSYGYTF. The CDR3 region has the DNA TGTGCCAGCAGTACGGGACAGGGTAGCTATGGCTACACCTTC.

J is TRBJ2-7 and V is TRBV5-6; TRBD1 aligns across 8 bases. The germline V gene has CDR1 SGHDT and CDR2 YYEEEE. The CDR3 runs 14 residues. V lost 5 bases, J lost 2 bases, and 6 bases stayed unmatched. CDR3 amino acids: CASSSPGQAYEQYF. The DNA for the CDR3 is TGTGCCAGCAGTTCACCGGGACAGGCCTACGAGCAGTACTTC.

The chain combines TRBV11-2 with TRBJ1-1; D gene uncertain. The CDR3 spans 17 residues. Trimming shortened V by 5 bases and J by 0 bases, and 19 bases separated the two germline ends. Per germline, CDR1 SGHAT and CDR2 FQNNGV. As DNA, the CDR3 is TGTGCCAGCAGCATATCGGCCTACCGAGGCATGAACACTGAAGCTTTCTTT. Residues: CASSISAYRGMNTEAFF.

Only one count was recorded for this clone. The rearrangement links TRBV10-1 to TRBJ2-2; 7 bases map to TRBD2. There are 16 residues in the CDR3. Germline V lookup: CDR1 WNHNN, CDR2 SYGVQD (reference sequence). V gave up 3 bases and J gave up 6 bases; unmatched junction bases: 10. DNA of the CDR3: TGCGCCAGCAGTGATCCCCTAGCGGCGGACCCCGGGGAGCTGTTTTTT. Protein: CASSDPLAADPGELFF.

V and J are TRBV6-6 and TRBJ2-1, with D possibly being TRBD1 (5 bases). The CDR3 has 14 amino acids. Trimming cost V 4 bases and J 0 bases, with 7 bases left between them. The germline CDR1 and CDR2 sequences are MNHNY and SVGAGI (reference sequence). The chain's CDR3 is CASSSTVSYNEQFF. The CDR3 region has the DNA TGTGCCAGCAGTTCGACAGTCTCCTACAATGAGCAGTTCTTC.

This clone ranks as medium-sized. CDR3 sequence reads: CASGDRGPSGNTIYF. CDR3 DNA: TGTGCCAGCGGAGATCGGGGCCCCTCTGGAAACACCATATATTTT. V gene TRBV28 combines with J gene TRBJ1-3; maybe TRBD1 (5 bases). Trimming stripped 8 bases from V and 0 bases from J, with 14 bases between. The CDR3 runs to 15 residues. The germline V gene has CDR1 MDHEN and CDR2 SYDVKM.